This entry lists 12 T cell receptor beta chains sequenced from one sample in a study of CD8 T cells in ankylosing spondylitis. Using its own MiXCR run on the 5' RACE reads, TCRdb lists one record per CDR3 protein. The top ten clones hold around 37% of a sample with roughly 26,000 distinct CDR3 sequences, 10% to 15% of them seen once. Material for sequencing was blood. The receptors originated from a male donor with ankylosing spondylitis or in good health (not recorded which).

This clonotype was seen repeatedly, ten times or more. V usage is TRBV20-1 and J usage is TRBJ2-3, with 7 bases matching TRBD2. V was clipped by 3 bases and J by 6 bases; unmatched bases: 9. Germline loops: CDR1 DFQATT, CDR2 SNEGSKA (reference sequence). The length of the CDR3 is 14 residues. Here the CDR3 reads CSASPMGGRDTQYF. The CDR3 coding sequence is TGCAGTGCTAGCCCTATGGGGGGGAGGGATACGCAGTATTTT.

This clonotype was seen more than once but under ten times. This chain joins TRBV5-1 and TRBJ2-3; maybe TRBD2 (6 bases). V was clipped by 0 bases and J by 1 base, with 18 bases between them. The germline V gene encodes CDR1 SGHRS and CDR2 YFSETQ. The CDR3 spans 18 residues. The DNA for the CDR3 is TGCGCCAGCAGCTTGGCCGGCAGGCTAGCGAAACGCACAGATACGCAGTATTTT. It codes for CASSLAGRLAKRTDTQYF.

The CDR3 is CSVEGGDTQYF. In DNA, the CDR3 is TGCAGCGTTGAAGGCGGGGATACGCAGTATTTT. The chain combines TRBV29-1 with TRBJ2-3; tentatively, D is TRBD2 (5 bases). The CDR3 length is 11 residues. From germline, CDR1 is SQVTM and CDR2 ANQGSEA. With 1 base removed from V and 6 bases from J, the gap between germline ends came to 5 bases.

V is TRBV5-1 and J is TRBJ1-5; D might be TRBD1 (6 bases). The CDR3 extends over 15 amino acids. Trimming shortened V by 2 bases and J by 2 bases, and 11 bases separated the two germline ends. Germline values: CDR1 SGHRS, CDR2 YFSETQ. The CDR3 DNA follows: TGCGCCAGCAGCTTTTCGGGGGCTGGCAATCAGCCCCAGCATTTT. Its translation: CASSFSGAGNQPQHF.

This sequence joins TRBV27 and TRBJ2-3, with 9 bases fitting TRBD2. Germline CDR1 reads MNHEY; CDR2 reads SMNVEV (reference sequence). This CDR3 has 15 amino acids. The J segment lost 3 bases and the V segment lost 6 bases, leaving 7 bases of the junction unmatched. CDR3 coding DNA: TGTGCCAGCAGGAGGGCGGGGGGGCGAACAGATACGCAGTATTTT. This gives the protein CASRRAGGRTDTQYF.

The chain recombines TRBV20-1 with TRBJ2-7, with D perhaps TRBD2 (7 bases). The CDR3 extends over 14 amino acids. V dropped 6 bases and J dropped 0 bases, with 15 bases sitting between them. Germline CDR1 is DFQATT and CDR2 is SNEGSKA (reference sequence). The CDR3 protein is CSAQRRGASYEQYF. CDR3 nucleotide sequence: TGCAGTGCCCAGCGCCGGGGGGCCTCCTACGAGCAGTACTTC.

This clonotype was detected ten times or more. This chain connects TRBV20-1 to TRBJ2-5; D is tentatively TRBD1 or TRBD2 (5 bases each). The CDR3 consists of 12 residues. Trimming stripped 6 bases from V and 5 bases from J, with 13 bases between. Germline V gives CDR1 DFQATT, CDR2 SNEGSKA (reference sequence). The DNA for the CDR3 is TGCAGTGCGGGACCCTCAGGGGAGACCCAGTACTTC. Its protein product is CSAGPSGETQYF.

This clonotype appeared many times. This chain uses TRBV29-1 with TRBJ2-5; D remains ambiguous. Germline V CDR1 and CDR2: SQVTM, ANQGSEA. The V gene lost 1 base and the J gene lost 4 bases, with 13 bases spanning the gap. The CDR3 consists of 14 residues. The CDR3 protein is CSVEGGNSGETQYF. CDR3 nucleotide sequence: TGCAGCGTTGAAGGGGGAAATTCGGGAGAGACCCAGTACTTC.

This clonotype was seen repeatedly, ten times or more. The V and J genes are TRBV4-3 and TRBJ2-3, with a possible D match to TRBD2 (6 bases). The germline V gene encodes CDR1 LGHNA and CDR2 YSLEER. With 0 bases removed from V and 0 bases from J, the gap between germline ends came to 13 bases. The CDR3 is made up of 17 amino acids. The CDR3 sequence is CASSQDPAGLSTDTQYF. The CDR3 DNA reads as TGCGCCAGCAGCCAAGATCCGGCGGGGCTGAGCACAGATACGCAGTATTTT.

In its sample, this clonotype was seen many times. V is TRBV5-5 and J is TRBJ2-1; D unclear. Trimming took 1 base from V and 12 from J, leaving 17 bases between them. The CDR3 is 14 amino acids. Germline loops: CDR1 SGHKS, CDR2 YYEKEE (reference sequence). DNA for the CDR3: TGTGCCAGCAGCTTGCTAAAGGACCGCGGCGTGCAGTTCTTC. Its protein product is CASSLLKDRGVQFF.

The chain recombines TRBV2 with TRBJ1-2; D remains ambiguous. Trimming cost V 7 bases and J 4 bases, with 19 bases left between them. The CDR3 consists of 15 residues. In germline, CDR1 is SNHLY, CDR2 FYNNEI. CDR3 in amino acids: CASMLRALIGYGYTF. The DNA for the CDR3 is TGTGCCAGCATGTTGAGGGCCCTAATTGGCTATGGCTACACCTTC. The full variable domain, completed using reference TRBV2 and TRBJ1-2, is EPEVTQTPSHQVTQMGQEVILRCVPISNHLYFYWYRQILGQKVEFLVSFYNNEISEKSEIFDDQFSVERPDGSNFTLKIRSTKLEDSAMYFCASMLRALIGYGYTFGSGTRLTVV.

This clonotype was seen more than once but under ten times. The rearrangement uses TRBV2 and TRBJ2-7; D is perhaps TRBD1 (6 bases). Trimming took off 4 bases at V and 6 bases at J, with 19 bases between the two ends. Germline CDR1 is SNHLY and CDR2 is FYNNEI. CDR3 length: 15 residues. CDR3 sequence: CASSVLVRGSGEQYF. DNA for the CDR3: TGTGCCAGCAGTGTACTTGTCAGGGGTAGTGGCGAGCAGTACTTC.